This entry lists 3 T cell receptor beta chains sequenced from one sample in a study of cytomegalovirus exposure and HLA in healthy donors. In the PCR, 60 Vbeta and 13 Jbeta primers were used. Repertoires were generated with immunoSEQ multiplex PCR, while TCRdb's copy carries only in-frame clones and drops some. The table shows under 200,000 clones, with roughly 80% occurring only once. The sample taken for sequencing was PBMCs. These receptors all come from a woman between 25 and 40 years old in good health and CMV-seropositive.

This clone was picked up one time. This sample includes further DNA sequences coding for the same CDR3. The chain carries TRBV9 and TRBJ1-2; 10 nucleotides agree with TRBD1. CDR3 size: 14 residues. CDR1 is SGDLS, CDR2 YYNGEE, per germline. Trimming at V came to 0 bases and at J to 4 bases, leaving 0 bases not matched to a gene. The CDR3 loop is CASSVGQGAYGYTF. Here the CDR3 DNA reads TGTGCCAGCAGCGTAGGACAGGGGGCCTATGGCTACACCTTC.

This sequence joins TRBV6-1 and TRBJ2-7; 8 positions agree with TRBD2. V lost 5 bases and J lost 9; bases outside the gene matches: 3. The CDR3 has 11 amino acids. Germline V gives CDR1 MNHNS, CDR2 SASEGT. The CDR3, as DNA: TGTGCCAGCAGTCGAGGACTAGCGCAGTACTTC. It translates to CASSRGLAQYF.

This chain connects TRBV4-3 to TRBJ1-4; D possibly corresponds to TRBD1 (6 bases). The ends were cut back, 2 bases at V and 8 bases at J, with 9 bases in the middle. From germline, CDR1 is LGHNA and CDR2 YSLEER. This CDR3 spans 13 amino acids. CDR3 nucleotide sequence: TGCGCCAGCAGCCAACCGACAGGCGAAAAACTGTTTTTT. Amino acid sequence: CASSQPTGEKLFF.